The T cell receptor (beta chain) described here comes from a study of human T cells and chemical hapten exposure. Study details: Skin of the upper inner arm, around 2 cm by around 2 cm, received 2% DPC for sensitization. Predominantly women, the patients had alopecia areata, totalis or universalis.

Time point here: patch test 3, about 24 weeks after DPC sensitization. Treatment noted: therapeutic diphenylcyclopropenone sensitization with weekly scalp DPC. Phlebotomy was performed prior to application of every patch test. TCRdb re-derived calls from the RACE reads in MiXCR, one entry per CDR3 protein. The data contain 80,000 to 100,000 distinct CDR3 sequences, roughly 11% of them seen just once; the ten biggest clones take up 1% to 1.2%. CDR1 is SGHAT, CDR2 FQNNGV, per germline. The V and J ends lost 5 bases and 0 bases respectively, with 10 bases between them. The CDR3 is 14 residues long. This rearrangement joins TRBV11-2 to TRBJ1-1, with D perhaps TRBD1 (5 bases). The sample was whole blood, taken in connection with sensitization to the hapten diphenylcyclopropenone (DPC). The sequence was collected from a woman in her twenties or thirties with alopecia areata. Some clones in this sample may be carry-over from other donors' samples. The CDR3 nucleotides are TGTGCCAGCAGCGGGGGTGCTATGAACACTGAAGCTTTCTTT. Its protein product is CASSGGAMNTEAFF. Together with reference TRBV11-2 and TRBJ1-1, the CDR3 gives the full variable domain: EAGVAQSPRYKIIEKRQSVAFWCNPISGHATLYWYQQILGQGPKLLIQFQNNGVVDDSQLPKDRFSAERLKGVDSTLKIQPAKLEDSAVYLCASSGGAMNTEAFFGQGTRLTVV.